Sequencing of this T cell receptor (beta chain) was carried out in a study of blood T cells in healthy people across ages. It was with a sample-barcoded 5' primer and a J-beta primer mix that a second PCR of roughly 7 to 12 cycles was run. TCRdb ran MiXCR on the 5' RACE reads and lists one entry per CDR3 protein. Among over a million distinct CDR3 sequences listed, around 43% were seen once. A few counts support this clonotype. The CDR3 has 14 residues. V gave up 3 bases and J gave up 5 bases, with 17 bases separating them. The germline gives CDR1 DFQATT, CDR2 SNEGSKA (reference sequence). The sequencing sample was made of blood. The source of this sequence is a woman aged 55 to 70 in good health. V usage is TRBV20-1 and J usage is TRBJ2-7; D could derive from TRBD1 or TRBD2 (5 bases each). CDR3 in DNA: TGCAGTGCTAGCCCCGGGGCGAGGATGGACGAGCAGTACTTC. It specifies CSASPGARMDEQYF.